Following are 26 T cell receptor beta chains from one sample sequenced in a study of cytomegalovirus exposure and HLA in healthy donors (dated by TCRdb to between 2016 and 2019). Library prep was done by the immunoSEQ multiplex PCR assay. For the multiplex PCR, a mixture combining 60 forward primers for TCR Vbeta segments and 13 reverse primers for TCR Jbeta segments was used. Not all clones reach the TCRdb copy of this immuneACCESS table, which keeps in-frame sequences only. Checked studies attribute under half of the gap to unresolved V genes and leave the rest unexplained. The sample's table lists a count of 100,000 to 150,000 clones. In total, the top ten clones hold 1.5% to 2% of the sample. Sample: PBMCs. The receptors here all came from a middle-aged woman in good health and CMV-seropositive.

This chain uses TRBV7-3 with TRBJ1-1; a weak D match, TRBD1 (5 bases). Trimming removed 4 bases at V and 1 base at J, with 16 bases between. From germline, CDR1 is SGHTA and CDR2 FQGTGA. CDR3 length: 16 amino acids. This CDR3 reads CASSSEPGLRNTEAFF. The CDR3 DNA reads as TGTGCCAGCAGCTCGGAACCGGGACTCAGGAACACTGAAGCTTTCTTT.

This chain joins TRBV6-5 and TRBJ1-5; no definite D call. Germline values: CDR1 MNHEY, CDR2 SVGAGI. The V end lost 6 bases, the J end lost 4 bases, and 16 bases lay between the germline ends. This CDR3 spans 15 amino acids. CDR3 coding DNA: TGTGCCAGCAGCCCGCGGCCGGGATCTAATCAGCCCCAGCATTTT. Translating gives CASSPRPGSNQPQHF.

CDR3 sequence (DNA): TGCAGCGTTGAAGAAACAGGGAGCTACGAGCAGTACTTC. Its translation: CSVEETGSYEQYF. The chain couples TRBV29-1 to TRBJ2-7; TRBD1 is a possible D gene (6 bases). The CDR3 has 13 amino acids. Trimming removed 0 bases at V and 3 bases at J, with 9 bases between. Germline CDR1 reads SQVTM; CDR2 reads ANQGSEA.

The DNA for the CDR3 is TGTGCCAGTACCTGGACAGGGTGGACCAATCAGCCCCAGCATTTT. Protein sequence: CASTWTGWTNQPQHF. The rearrangement links TRBV19 to TRBJ1-5, with TRBD1 identical over 8 bases. V lost 7 bases and J lost 3; bases outside the gene matches: 8. The germline CDR1 and CDR2 sequences are LNHDA and SQIVND (reference sequence). The CDR3 sequence is 15 residues long.

V gene TRBV4-1 combines with J gene TRBJ2-5; tentatively, D is TRBD2 (5 bases). Trimming took 1 base from V and 2 from J, leaving 11 bases between them. Germline V gives CDR1 MGHRA, CDR2 YSYEKL. This CDR3 comprises 15 residues. This chain's CDR3 is CASSQGLSGQETQYF. The CDR3 DNA follows: TGCGCCAGCAGCCAAGGGTTGTCGGGGCAAGAGACCCAGTACTTC.

The CDR3 DNA is TGTGCCAGCAGCTTATCTCCAGATACGCAGTATTTT. This codes for CASSLSPDTQYF. The chain links TRBV7-3 to TRBJ2-3; D unresolved. This CDR3 has 12 residues. V lost 2 bases and J lost 4, with 4 bases in between. Germline V gene sequence: CDR1 SGHTA, CDR2 FQGTGA.

The chain carries TRBV5-1 and TRBJ1-1; 9 bases agree with TRBD1. Germline CDR1 is SGHRS and CDR2 is YFSETQ. Losses at the gene ends were 8 bases for V and 0 bases for J; bases not matched to a gene: 8. CDR3 length: 15 amino acids. CDR3 sequence reads: CASVPGQGLNTEAFF. The CDR3, as DNA: TGCGCCAGTGTACCGGGACAGGGTCTGAACACTGAAGCTTTCTTT.

The chain couples TRBV7-9 to TRBJ2-1; the match to TRBD2 covers 13 bases. The CDR3 covers 15 residues. Germline CDR1 is SEHNR and CDR2 is FQNEAQ (reference sequence). The J segment lost 7 bases and the V segment lost 6 bases, leaving 6 bases of the junction unmatched. The CDR3 bases are TGTGCCAGCAGACTAGGACTAGCGGGAGAGAATGAGCAGTTCTTC. It specifies CASRLGLAGENEQFF.

The V call is TRBV15, the J call TRBJ2-1; the D gene is possibly TRBD1 (5 bases). Between the trimmed V and J ends, which lost 0 bases and 7 bases, there was a span of 10 bases. Germline loops: CDR1 LNHNV, CDR2 YYDKDF (reference sequence). This CDR3 is 14 amino acids long. The CDR3 DNA is TGTGCCACCAGCAGAGATAGGGGTTGGAATGAGCAGTTCTTC. Its translation is CATSRDRGWNEQFF.

The V gene is TRBV11-2, the J gene TRBJ2-3, with D unclear. V was clipped by 4 bases and J by 4 bases, with 9 bases between them. Germline CDR1 and CDR2: SGHAT and FQNNGV. The CDR3 runs 13 residues. The CDR3 loop is CASSSPRADTQYF. The CDR3 DNA is TGTGCCAGCAGCTCACCTAGAGCAGATACGCAGTATTTT.

The chain has TRBV9 and TRBJ1-2; a possible D gene is TRBD1 (5 bases). The CDR3 is 15 amino acids. The germline V and J ends were trimmed by 3 bases and 3 bases, with 15 bases remaining between them. Germline CDR1 and CDR2: SGDLS and YYNGEE. The CDR3 region has the DNA TGTGCCAGCAGCGCCAGGCAGGGTTACGACTATGGCTACACCTTC. Translated: CASSARQGYDYGYTF.

The chain combines TRBV4-2 with TRBJ2-3; D might be TRBD1 (5 bases). Between the trimmed V and J ends, which lost 0 bases and 6 bases, there was a span of 13 bases. This CDR3 is built from 15 residues. CDR1 and CDR2 (germline): LGHNA, YNFKEQ. CDR3: CASSQERQGLDTQYF. CDR3 in DNA: TGTGCCAGCAGCCAAGAGCGTCAGGGATTGGATACGCAGTATTTT.

In DNA, the CDR3 is TGCAGCGTTGAAGAGGGGCAGGGTCAGCCCCAGCATTTT. As protein: CSVEEGQGQPQHF. The chain combines TRBV29-1 with TRBJ1-5, with D possibly matching TRBD1 (5 bases). Trimming shortened V by 0 bases and J by 6 bases, and 9 bases separated the two germline ends. The CDR3 extends over 13 amino acids. CDR1 and CDR2 (germline): SQVTM, ANQGSEA.

Written as DNA, the CDR3 is TGTGCCAGCAGATCCGGCAGGGGGTTACATGAGCAGTTCTTC. Its translation: CASRSGRGLHEQFF. V and J are TRBV28 and TRBJ2-1, with 7 bases that match TRBD1. This CDR3 is 14 amino acids long. With 6 bases clipped from V and 8 bases from J, the junction kept 10 bases outside the gene matches. Germline-derived CDR1 and CDR2 are MDHEN and SYDVKM.

The chain employs TRBV5-8 and TRBJ1-1; 7 bases align to TRBD1. The CDR3 loop spans 16 amino acids. The ends lost 7 bases at V and 2 bases at J; junction bases unmatched: 14. The V gene's germline CDR1 is SGHTS and CDR2 YDEGEE. CDR3 DNA sequence: TGTGCCAGCTGTAACCAACCGACAGGGCCCAACACTGAAGCTTTCTTT. This codes for CASCNQPTGPNTEAFF.

The chain combines TRBV28 with TRBJ2-3; 9 nucleotides line up with TRBD1. The germline V gene has CDR1 MDHEN and CDR2 SYDVKM. The CDR3 is 12 residues long. V shed 5 bases, J shed 15 bases, and the junction held 9 bases outside the gene matches. CDR3 bases: TGTGCCAGCAGTCTCCCGGGACAGGGTTTATATTTT. It codes for CASSLPGQGLYF.

The chain employs TRBV6-1 and TRBJ1-1; D remains unclear. Germline assignment: CDR1 MNHNS and CDR2 SASEGT. Between the trimmed V and J ends, which lost 5 bases and 1 base, there was a span of 11 bases. The CDR3 is 14 residues long. CDR3 region: CASSSLGGNTEAFF. CDR3 nucleotide sequence: TGTGCCAGCAGTTCTTTGGGAGGGAACACTGAAGCTTTCTTT.

J is TRBJ1-2 and V is TRBV19; D gene uncertain. The CDR3 is 14 amino acids. Germline assignment: CDR1 LNHDA and CDR2 SQIVND (reference sequence). V was pared by 6 bases and J by 2 bases, with 13 bases between. Here the CDR3 reads CASSPVGLNYGYTF. In DNA form, the CDR3 reads TGTGCCAGTAGCCCAGTTGGGCTGAACTATGGCTACACCTTC.

The chain carries TRBV2 and TRBJ1-1; D uncertain. CDR1 is SNHLY, CDR2 FYNNEI, per germline. This CDR3 is built from 12 residues. V lost 7 bases to trimming and J lost 4 bases, with 10 bases between them. The chain's CDR3 is CASIIVSTEAFF. CDR3 sequence (DNA): TGTGCCAGCATAATAGTCTCCACTGAAGCTTTCTTT.

The gene calls are TRBV5-1 and TRBJ2-2; 10 bases match TRBD2. The germline V gene encodes CDR1 SGHRS and CDR2 YFSETQ. V lost 5 bases, J lost 8 bases, and 9 bases stayed unmatched. This CDR3 has 15 amino acids. In DNA form, the CDR3 reads TGCGCCAGCAGGCTAGCGGGAGTAGGTTGGGGGGAGCTGTTTTTT. It translates to CASRLAGVGWGELFF.

The chain employs TRBV27 and TRBJ2-5; 10 bases line up with TRBD2. Germline V gene sequence: CDR1 MNHEY, CDR2 SMNVEV (reference sequence). The junction had 8 bases not matched to a gene; V was cut back by 6 bases and J by 1 base. The CDR3 runs to 16 residues. CDR3 region: CASRPGLADFQETQYF. The CDR3, as DNA: TGTGCCAGCAGACCCGGACTAGCGGACTTCCAAGAGACCCAGTACTTC.

V gene TRBV27 combines with J gene TRBJ2-5, with TRBD2 identical over 7 bases. This CDR3 region has 14 residues. V was clipped by 5 bases and J by 0 bases; unmatched bases: 3. Germline CDR1 MNHEY, CDR2 SMNVEV (reference sequence). CDR3 protein: CASSTAGHQETQYF. CDR3 nucleotide sequence: TGTGCCAGCAGTACAGCGGGGCACCAAGAGACCCAGTACTTC.

This chain connects TRBV5-1 to TRBJ2-3; 10 bases line up with TRBD2. The V and J ends lost 0 bases and 3 bases, in that order; junction bases with no gene match: 1. CDR3 length equals 15 residues. Per the germline V gene, CDR1 is SGHRS and CDR2 is YFSETQ. The CDR3 bases are TGCGCCAGCAGCTTGGTAGCGGGGGGAACAGATACGCAGTATTTT. Translated: CASSLVAGGTDTQYF.

This rearrangement joins TRBV7-9 to TRBJ2-6; tentatively, D is TRBD1 (5 bases). Trimming took off 7 bases at V and 0 bases at J, with 7 bases between the two ends. This CDR3 is 14 amino acids long. Germline V lookup: CDR1 SEHNR, CDR2 FQNEAQ (reference sequence). CDR3 DNA sequence: TGTGCCAGCACCGACAGCTCTGGGGCCAACGTCCTGACTTTC. Its translation: CASTDSSGANVLTF.

The chain links TRBV21-1 to TRBJ2-5; the table calls TRBD2, which could not be checked here. TRBV21-1 is given as a pseudogene. The CDR3 loop spans 16 amino acids. CDR3 sequence: CASSKGPAGKGETQYF. In DNA, the CDR3 is TGTGCCAGCAGCAAAGGACCAGCGGGAAAGGGAGAGACCCAGTACTTC.

The chain recombines TRBV19 with TRBJ1-5, with 7 bases matching TRBD1. J lost 0 bases, V lost 7 bases, and 6 bases had no gene match. CDR3 length equals 15 residues. Germline CDR1 LNHDA, CDR2 SQIVND (reference sequence). CDR3 amino acids: CASKGQYYSNQPQHF. CDR3 nucleotides: TGTGCCAGTAAGGGACAGTACTATAGCAATCAGCCCCAGCATTTT. The full variable domain, completed using reference TRBV19 and TRBJ1-5, is DGGITQSPKYLFRKEGQNVTLSCEQNLNHDAMYWYRQDPGQGLRLIYYSQIVNDFQKGDIAEGYSVSREKKESFPLTVTSAQKNPTAFYLCASKGQYYSNQPQHFGDGTRLSIL.